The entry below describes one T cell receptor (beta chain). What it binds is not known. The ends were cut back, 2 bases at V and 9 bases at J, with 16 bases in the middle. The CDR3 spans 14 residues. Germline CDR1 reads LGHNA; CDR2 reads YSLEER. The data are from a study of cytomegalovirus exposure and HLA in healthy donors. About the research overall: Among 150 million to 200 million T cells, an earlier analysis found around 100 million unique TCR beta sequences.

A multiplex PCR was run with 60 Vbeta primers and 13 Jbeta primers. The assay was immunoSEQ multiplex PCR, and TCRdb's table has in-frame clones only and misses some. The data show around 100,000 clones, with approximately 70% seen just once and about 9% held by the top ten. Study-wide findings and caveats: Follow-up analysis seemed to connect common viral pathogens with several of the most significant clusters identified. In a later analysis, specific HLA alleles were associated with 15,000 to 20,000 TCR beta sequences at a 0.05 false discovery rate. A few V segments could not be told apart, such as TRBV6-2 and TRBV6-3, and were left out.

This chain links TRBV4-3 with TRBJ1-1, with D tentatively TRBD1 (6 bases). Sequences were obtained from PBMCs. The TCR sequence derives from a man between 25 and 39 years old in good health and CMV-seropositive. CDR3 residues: CASSQPEGGGKAFF. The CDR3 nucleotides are TGCGCCAGCAGCCAACCCGAGGGAGGGGGTAAAGCTTTCTTT.